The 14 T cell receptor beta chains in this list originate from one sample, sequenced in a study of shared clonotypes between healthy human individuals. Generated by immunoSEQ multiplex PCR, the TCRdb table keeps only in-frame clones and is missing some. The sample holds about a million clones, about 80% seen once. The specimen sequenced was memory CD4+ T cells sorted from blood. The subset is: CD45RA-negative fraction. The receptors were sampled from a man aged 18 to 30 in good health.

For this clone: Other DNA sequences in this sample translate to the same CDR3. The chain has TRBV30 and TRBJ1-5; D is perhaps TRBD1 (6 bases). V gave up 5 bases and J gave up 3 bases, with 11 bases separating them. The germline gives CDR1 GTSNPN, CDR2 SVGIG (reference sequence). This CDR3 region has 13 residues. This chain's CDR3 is CAWSGGPNQPQHF. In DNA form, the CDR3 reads TGTGCCTGGTCCGGGGGCCCCAATCAGCCCCAGCATTTT.

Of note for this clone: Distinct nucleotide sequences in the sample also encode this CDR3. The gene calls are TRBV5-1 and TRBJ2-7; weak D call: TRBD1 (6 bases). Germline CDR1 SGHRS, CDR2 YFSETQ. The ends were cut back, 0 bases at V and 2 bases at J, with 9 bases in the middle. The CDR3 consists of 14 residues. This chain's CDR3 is CASSLGAGAYEQYF. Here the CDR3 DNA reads TGCGCCAGCAGCTTGGGCGCAGGGGCCTACGAGCAGTACTTC. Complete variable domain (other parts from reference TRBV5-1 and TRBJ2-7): KAGVTQTPRYLIKTRGQQVTLSCSPISGHRSVSWYQQTPGQGLQFLFEYFSETQRNKGNFPGRFSGRQFSNSRSEMNVSTLELGDSALYLCASSLGAGAYEQYFGPGTRLTVT.

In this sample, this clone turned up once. The CDR3 nucleotides read TGTGCCAGCAGCTTACGTGTGGGAGCGGGCACAGATACGCAGTATTTT. Translated: CASSLRVGAGTDTQYF. The gene calls are TRBV7-2 and TRBJ2-3, with D tentatively TRBD2 (5 bases). V was pared by 2 bases and J by 1 base, with 13 bases between. The germline CDR1 and CDR2 sequences are SGHTA and FQGNSA. The CDR3 sequence is 16 residues long.

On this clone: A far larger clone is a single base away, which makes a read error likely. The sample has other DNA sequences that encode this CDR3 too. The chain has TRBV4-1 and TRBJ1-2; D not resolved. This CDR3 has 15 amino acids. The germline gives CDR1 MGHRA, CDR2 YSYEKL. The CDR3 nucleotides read TGCGCCAGCAGCCAGGAAACTGGGGAGATCTATGGCTACACTTTC. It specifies CASSQETGEIYGYTF.

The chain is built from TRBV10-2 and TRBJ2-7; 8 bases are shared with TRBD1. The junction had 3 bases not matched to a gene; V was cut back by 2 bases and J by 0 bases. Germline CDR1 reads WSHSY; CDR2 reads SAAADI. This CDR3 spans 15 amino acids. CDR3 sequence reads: CASSERQGLSYEQYF. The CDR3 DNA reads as TGCGCCAGCAGTGAGCGACAGGGGCTCTCCTACGAGCAGTACTTC.

The CDR3: CAWSPLAGQSYEQYF. In nucleotides, the CDR3 is TGTGCCTGGAGTCCCTTAGCGGGACAGAGCTACGAGCAGTACTTC. The genes are TRBV30 and TRBJ2-7; maybe TRBD2 (8 bases). The CDR3 loop spans 15 amino acids. The germline gives CDR1 GTSNPN, CDR2 SVGIG (reference sequence). Trimming took 2 bases from V and 3 from J, leaving 17 bases between them.

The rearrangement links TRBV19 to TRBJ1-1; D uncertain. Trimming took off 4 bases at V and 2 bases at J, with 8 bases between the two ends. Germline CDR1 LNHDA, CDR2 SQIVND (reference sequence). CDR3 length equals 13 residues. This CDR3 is CASSRTVNTEAFF. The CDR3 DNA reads TGTGCCAGTAGTAGGACGGTAAACACTGAAGCTTTCTTT.

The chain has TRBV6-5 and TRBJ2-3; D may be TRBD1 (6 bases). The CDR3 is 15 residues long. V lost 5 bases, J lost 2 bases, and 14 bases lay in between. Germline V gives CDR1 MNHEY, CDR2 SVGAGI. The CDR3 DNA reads TGTGCCAGCAGTCCAGGGTGGGGGCCCACAGATACGCAGTATTTT. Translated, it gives CASSPGWGPTDTQYF.

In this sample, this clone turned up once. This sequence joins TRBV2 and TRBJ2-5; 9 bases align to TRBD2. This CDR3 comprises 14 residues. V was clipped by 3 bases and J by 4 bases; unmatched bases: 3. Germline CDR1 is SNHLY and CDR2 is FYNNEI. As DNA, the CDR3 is TGTGCCAGCAGTGACCGCGGGGGGGGAGAGACCCAGTACTTC. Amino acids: CASSDRGGGETQYF.

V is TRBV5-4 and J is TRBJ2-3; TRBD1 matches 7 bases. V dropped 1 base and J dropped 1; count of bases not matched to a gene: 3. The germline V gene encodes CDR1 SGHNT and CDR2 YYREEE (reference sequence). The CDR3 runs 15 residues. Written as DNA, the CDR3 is TGTGCCAGCAGCTTGAACAGGGGTGGCACAGATACGCAGTATTTT. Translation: CASSLNRGGTDTQYF.

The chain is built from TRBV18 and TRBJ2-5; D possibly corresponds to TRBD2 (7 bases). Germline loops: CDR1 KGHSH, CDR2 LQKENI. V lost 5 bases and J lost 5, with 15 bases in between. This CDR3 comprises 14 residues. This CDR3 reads CASSSGGEGETQYF. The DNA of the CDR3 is TGTGCCAGCTCATCGGGGGGCGAGGGGGAGACCCAGTACTTC.

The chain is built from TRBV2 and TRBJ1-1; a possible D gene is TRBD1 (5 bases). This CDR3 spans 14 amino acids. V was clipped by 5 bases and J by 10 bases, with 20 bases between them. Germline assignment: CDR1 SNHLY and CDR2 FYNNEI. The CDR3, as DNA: TGTGCCAGCAGTCCGGGGGAGGAGGCCCACCCAGCTTTCTTT. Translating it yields CASSPGEEAHPAFF.

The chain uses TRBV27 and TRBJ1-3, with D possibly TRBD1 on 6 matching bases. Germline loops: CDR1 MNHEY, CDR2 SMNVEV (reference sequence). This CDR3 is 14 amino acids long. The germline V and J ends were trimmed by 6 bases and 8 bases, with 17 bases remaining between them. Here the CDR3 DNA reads TGTGCCAGCAGCCGGGACTCCAAGGGGGACACCATATATTTT. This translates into CASSRDSKGDTIYF.

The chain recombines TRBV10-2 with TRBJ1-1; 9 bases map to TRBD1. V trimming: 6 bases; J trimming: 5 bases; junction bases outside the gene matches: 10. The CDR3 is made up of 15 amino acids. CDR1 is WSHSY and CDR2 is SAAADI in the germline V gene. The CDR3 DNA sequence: TGCGCCAGCAGCAATAAACGGGACAGGGAGACTGAAGCTTTCTTT. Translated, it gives CASSNKRDRETEAFF.